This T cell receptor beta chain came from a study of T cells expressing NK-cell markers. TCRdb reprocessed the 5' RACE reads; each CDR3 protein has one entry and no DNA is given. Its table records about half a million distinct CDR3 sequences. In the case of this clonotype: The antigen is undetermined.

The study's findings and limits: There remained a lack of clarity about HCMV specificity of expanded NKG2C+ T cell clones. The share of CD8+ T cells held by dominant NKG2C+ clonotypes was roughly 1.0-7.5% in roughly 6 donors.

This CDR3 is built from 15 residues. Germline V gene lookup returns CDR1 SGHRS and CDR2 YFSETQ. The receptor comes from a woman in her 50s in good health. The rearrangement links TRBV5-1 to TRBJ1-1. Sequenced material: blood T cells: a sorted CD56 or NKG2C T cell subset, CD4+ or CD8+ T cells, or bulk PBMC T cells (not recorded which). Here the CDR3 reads CASSPFGGLGTEAFF. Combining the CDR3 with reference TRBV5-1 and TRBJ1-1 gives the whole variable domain KAGVTQTPRYLIKTRGQQVTLSCSPISGHRSVSWYQQTPGQGLQFLFEYFSETQRNKGNFPGRFSGRQFSNSRSEMNVSTLELGDSALYLCASSPFGGLGTEAFFGQGTRLTVV.